This TCR beta chain emerged from a study of T cells of healthy individuals. This CDR3 is 20 amino acids long. V was shortened by 3 bases and J by 6 bases, with 29 bases between the two germline ends. CDR1 is MNHEY and CDR2 is SMNVEV in the germline V gene (reference sequence). TCRdb recomputed calls from the 5' RACE reads with MiXCR, one row per CDR3 protein. The sample yields 60,000 to 75,000 distinct CDR3 sequences, 15% to 20% seen once. This clonotype was seen only a few times. V and J are TRBV27 and TRBJ2-2, with D perhaps matching TRBD1 (5 bases). The clonotype was recovered from a human donor in good health. In nucleotides, the CDR3 is TGTGCCAGCAGTTTGCGCGGTGGGGCTCGGAAGGTACTTGTATCCGGGGAGCTGTTTTTT. Translated, it gives CASSLRGGARKVLVSGELFF.